This T cell receptor (beta chain) was identified during a study of a mutant IDH1 vaccine in newly diagnosed glioma. This table comes from immunoSEQ multiplex PCR, and its TCRdb copy is limited to in-frame clones, with some not included. The sample contains under 35,000 clones, about 80% of which appear only once. As for time point: baseline, week 1 (first vaccination visit). Described treatment: pre-vaccination baseline after standard-of-care therapy. The receptor's source is a man in his thirties or forties with glioma. The specimen was PBMCs, collected from a glioma patient treated with radiotherapy, temozolomide or both.

The DNA of the CDR3 is TGCGCCAGCAGCTTCCCGGGGGTCAGCACAGATACGCAGTATTTT. This encodes CASSFPGVSTDTQYF. V is TRBV5-1 and J is TRBJ2-3; maybe TRBD2 (6 bases). Germline V lookup: CDR1 SGHRS, CDR2 YFSETQ. CDR3 size: 15 residues. V was clipped by 2 bases and J by 0 bases, with 10 bases between them.